This TCR beta chain was recorded in a study of yellow fever vaccine responses in identical twins. Whole-study findings and limits: Reportedly, twins showed a vaccine T cell response that looked partly convergent and partly personalized.

This CDR3 is 12 amino acids long. In germline, CDR1 is SQVTM, CDR2 ANQGSEA. V was clipped by 4 bases and J by 2 bases, with 8 bases between them. On this clonotype itself: No antigen is known for it.

MiXCR was run by TCRdb on the RT-PCR reads, yielding one entry per CDR3 protein. The sample yields some 4,500 distinct CDR3 sequences, roughly nine tenths seen once. The starting material was T cells from blood (PBMCs), unsorted or a sorted subset (not recorded which), obtained before or after yellow fever vaccination (not recorded which). The V call is TRBV29-1, the J call TRBJ1-1, with unresolved D. The sequence was obtained from a woman under 30 who received the yellow fever vaccine. The CDR3 nucleotides are TGCAGCGTTGCCGGGTCTAACACTGAAGCTTTCTTT. Translated: CSVAGSNTEAFF.